This is a list of T cell receptor beta chains from one sample in a study of post-analysis software for immune sequencing data. TCRdb re-analysed the PCR reads in MiXCR, keeping a single row per CDR3 protein. The table lists roughly 800,000 distinct CDR3 sequences, around 53% of them singletons. Source material: blood. All receptors derive from a girl between 5 and 17 years old with multiple sclerosis. Each CDR3 is given with its conserved first and last residue. The D gene is left open where the match is weak. A row's size may be missing; if present it is once, few, many or a size class.

clone_size: .; j_call: TRBJ2-3; d_call: .; v_call: TRBV10-3; cdr3_aa: CAVSESNSVVTDTQYF; cdr3_nt: TGTGCCGTCAGTGAGTCGAACAGCGTTGTTACAGATACGCAGTATTTT
clone_size: few; j_call: TRBJ2-2; d_call: .; v_call: TRBV7-3; cdr3_aa: CASSRDTLFGSGGELFF; cdr3_nt: TGTGCCAGCAGCCGGGACACCCTTTTCGGGAGTGGCGGGGAGCTGTTTTTT
clone_size: .; j_call: TRBJ2-1; d_call: TRBD2; v_call: TRBV12-3/TRBV12-4; cdr3_aa: CASSHRTSYYNEQFF; cdr3_nt: TGTGCCAGCAGTCATAGGACTAGCTACTACAATGAGCAGTTCTTC
clone_size: .; j_call: TRBJ2-3; d_call: .; v_call: TRBV20-1; cdr3_aa: CSASDSLTSTDTQYF; cdr3_nt: TGCAGTGCTAGTGACAGCTTAACTAGCACAGATACGCAGTATTTT
clone_size: .; j_call: TRBJ1-2; d_call: TRBD1; v_call: TRBV12-3/TRBV12-4; cdr3_aa: CASSASQGLYGYTF; cdr3_nt: TGTGCCAGCAGTGCTTCACAGGGGCTCTATGGCTACACCTTC
clone_size: .; j_call: TRBJ1-2; d_call: .; v_call: TRBV6-5; cdr3_aa: CASSYSKGYYGYTF; cdr3_nt: TGTGCCAGCAGTTACTCGAAGGGCTACTATGGCTACACCTTC
clone_size: .; j_call: TRBJ2-7; d_call: .; v_call: TRBV20-1; cdr3_aa: CSARGAQGRNEQYF; cdr3_nt: TGCAGTGCTAGAGGGGCCCAGGGAAGGAACGAGCAGTACTTC
clone_size: .; j_call: TRBJ2-3; d_call: TRBD1; v_call: TRBV10-3; cdr3_aa: CAISREGGADTQYF; cdr3_nt: TGTGCCATCAGTAGAGAAGGGGGCGCAGATACGCAGTATTTT
clone_size: few; j_call: TRBJ2-3; d_call: .; v_call: TRBV5-1; cdr3_aa: CASSLSGESDTQYF; cdr3_nt: TGCGCCAGCAGCTTGTCTGGGGAGTCAGATACGCAGTATTTT
clone_size: .; j_call: TRBJ1-2; d_call: .; v_call: TRBV28; cdr3_aa: CASTLGGAANYGYTF; cdr3_nt: TGTGCCAGCACCCTAGGTGGGGCAGCTAACTATGGCTACACCTTC
clone_size: .; j_call: TRBJ2-7; d_call: TRBD1; v_call: TRBV12-3/TRBV12-4; cdr3_aa: CASSRDSPTYEQYF; cdr3_nt: TGTGCCAGCAGCCGGGACAGTCCCACCTACGAGCAGTACTTC
clone_size: .; j_call: TRBJ1-2; d_call: .; v_call: TRBV6-2/TRBV6-3; cdr3_aa: CASSSPRVNYGYTF; cdr3_nt: TGTGCCAGCAGTTCCCCCAGGGTTAACTATGGCTACACCTTC
clone_size: .; j_call: TRBJ1-5; d_call: TRBD1; v_call: TRBV20-1; cdr3_aa: CSATQTGAQPQHF; cdr3_nt: TGCAGTGCTACACAGACAGGGGCTCAGCCCCAGCATTTT
clone_size: few; j_call: TRBJ1-2; d_call: TRBD1; v_call: TRBV7-2; cdr3_aa: CASSERPGQLSYGYTF; cdr3_nt: TGTGCCAGCAGCGAACGCCCGGGACAGCTGAGCTATGGCTACACCTTC
clone_size: .; j_call: TRBJ2-1; d_call: TRBD2; v_call: TRBV15; cdr3_aa: CATSRGLAGDNEQFF; cdr3_nt: TGTGCCACCAGCAGAGGTCTAGCGGGGGACAATGAGCAGTTCTTC
clone_size: once; j_call: TRBJ1-5; d_call: .; v_call: TRBV3-1; cdr3_aa: CASTPGPVLPYSNQPQHF; cdr3_nt: TGTGCCAGCACCCCGGGCCCGGTACTCCCGTATAGCAATCAGCCCCAGCATTTT
clone_size: .; j_call: TRBJ2-7; d_call: TRBD1; v_call: TRBV5-1; cdr3_aa: CASSAGTGAAYEQYF; cdr3_nt: TGCGCCAGCAGCGCGGGGACAGGGGCAGCCTACGAGCAGTACTTC
clone_size: many; j_call: TRBJ2-7; d_call: .; v_call: TRBV5-1; cdr3_aa: CASSLEGSYEQYF; cdr3_nt: TGTGCCAGCAGCTTGGAGGGTTCCTACGAGCAGTACTTC
clone_size: .; j_call: TRBJ2-7; d_call: .; v_call: TRBV5-1; cdr3_aa: CASSLDGTSREQYF; cdr3_nt: TGCGCCAGCAGCTTGGACGGGACATCCCGCGAGCAGTACTTC
clone_size: .; j_call: TRBJ2-3; d_call: TRBD2; v_call: TRBV20-1; cdr3_aa: CSARVAGGGSPSTDTQYF; cdr3_nt: TGCAGTGCTAGAGTGGCGGGAGGCGGTTCCCCTAGTACAGATACGCAGTATTTT
clone_size: .; j_call: TRBJ2-7; d_call: .; v_call: TRBV29-1; cdr3_aa: CSVGGQGLLFEQYF; cdr3_nt: TGCAGCGTGGGCGGCCAGGGACTCTTGTTCGAGCAGTACTTC
clone_size: .; j_call: TRBJ1-1; d_call: .; v_call: TRBV28; cdr3_aa: CASSPSIGGLNTEAFF; cdr3_nt: TGTGCCAGCAGTCCCTCCATTGGGGGGCTGAACACTGAAGCTTTCTTT
clone_size: few; j_call: TRBJ2-7; d_call: TRBD1; v_call: TRBV29-1; cdr3_aa: CSVVRLTGISYEQYF; cdr3_nt: TGCAGCGTTGTACGCTTGACAGGGATCTCCTACGAGCAGTACTTC
clone_size: .; j_call: TRBJ2-7; d_call: TRBD2; v_call: TRBV7-8; cdr3_aa: CASSLVETSGGYEQYF; cdr3_nt: TGTGCCAGCAGCTTAGTCGAGACTAGCGGGGGCTACGAGCAGTACTTC
clone_size: .; j_call: TRBJ2-4; d_call: .; v_call: TRBV29-1; cdr3_aa: CSVGGERADLAKNIQYF; cdr3_nt: TGCAGCGTTGGGGGTGAGAGGGCCGACCTAGCCAAAAACATTCAGTACTTC
clone_size: .; j_call: TRBJ2-5; d_call: .; v_call: TRBV7-9; cdr3_aa: CASSLGGLGGGQYF; cdr3_nt: TGTGCCAGCAGCTTAGGGGGCCTTGGAGGCGGGCAGTACTTC
clone_size: .; j_call: TRBJ1-2; d_call: .; v_call: TRBV5-1; cdr3_aa: CASSSGVTGPRGYTF; cdr3_nt: TGCGCCAGCAGCTCAGGAGTGACAGGTCCGCGTGGCTACACCTTC
clone_size: few; j_call: TRBJ2-1; d_call: .; v_call: TRBV27; cdr3_aa: CASSSGLYNEQFF; cdr3_nt: TGTGCCAGCAGTTCGGGACTTTACAATGAGCAGTTCTTC
clone_size: .; j_call: TRBJ2-3; d_call: TRBD2; v_call: TRBV5-5; cdr3_aa: CASSPRTSGAYTQYF; cdr3_nt: TGTGCCAGCAGCCCCCGGACTAGCGGGGCATATACGCAGTATTTT
clone_size: .; j_call: TRBJ2-7; d_call: TRBD1; v_call: TRBV6-5; cdr3_aa: CASSYRQGSSYEQYF; cdr3_nt: TGTGCCAGCAGTTACCGACAGGGCTCGTCCTACGAGCAGTACTTC
clone_size: .; j_call: TRBJ1-5; d_call: .; v_call: TRBV7-9; cdr3_aa: CASSLGQGPQHF; cdr3_nt: TGTGCCAGCAGCTTAGGGCAGGGGCCCCAGCATTTT
clone_size: once; j_call: TRBJ2-5; d_call: TRBD2; v_call: TRBV9; cdr3_aa: CASSVDPTAGLKETQYF; cdr3_nt: TGTGCCAGCAGCGTAGACCCAACAGCGGGACTAAAAGAGACCCAGTACTTC
clone_size: .; j_call: TRBJ2-3; d_call: TRBD2; v_call: TRBV11-2; cdr3_aa: CASSLVGSSGLRHTQYF; cdr3_nt: TGTGCCAGCAGCTTAGTTGGGTCTAGCGGCCTCCGACATACGCAGTATTTT
clone_size: .; j_call: TRBJ1-6; d_call: TRBD1; v_call: TRBV20-1; cdr3_aa: CSARKTRGQENSPLHF; cdr3_nt: TGCAGTGCTAGGAAAACCAGGGGGCAGGAGAATTCACCCCTCCACTTT
clone_size: few; j_call: TRBJ2-7; d_call: TRBD2; v_call: TRBV6-5; cdr3_aa: CASSYSSGTSPYEQYF; cdr3_nt: TGTGCCAGCAGTTATAGCTCAGGGACTAGTCCGTACGAGCAGTACTTC
clone_size: .; j_call: TRBJ2-6; d_call: TRBD1; v_call: TRBV29-1; cdr3_aa: CSARTGVGANVLTF; cdr3_nt: TGCAGCGCCAGGACAGGGGTCGGGGCCAACGTCCTGACTTTC
clone_size: .; j_call: TRBJ2-1; d_call: .; v_call: TRBV27; cdr3_aa: CASSSRVVRHREVFEWNNEQFF; cdr3_nt: TGTGCCAGCAGTTCTCGCGTTGTCCGGCACAGGGAGGTTTTTGAATGGAACAATGAGCAGTTCTTC
clone_size: .; j_call: TRBJ2-7; d_call: .; v_call: TRBV25-1; cdr3_aa: CASSQGKGGNPYEQYF; cdr3_nt: TGTGCCAGCAGTCAAGGGAAGGGGGGCAACCCTTACGAGCAGTACTTC
clone_size: .; j_call: TRBJ1-5; d_call: TRBD1; v_call: TRBV5-8; cdr3_aa: CASSFRTGNQPQHF; cdr3_nt: TGTGCCAGCAGCTTCCGGACAGGGAATCAGCCCCAGCATTTT
clone_size: .; j_call: TRBJ2-1; d_call: TRBD2; v_call: TRBV2; cdr3_aa: CASSATSGGIRNEQFF; cdr3_nt: TGTGCCAGCAGCGCAACTAGCGGGGGGATTCGGAATGAGCAGTTCTTC
clone_size: few; j_call: TRBJ1-2; d_call: .; v_call: TRBV18; cdr3_aa: CASSPNKKGYTF; cdr3_nt: TGTGCCAGCTCACCTAATAAGAAAGGCTACACCTTC
clone_size: .; j_call: TRBJ2-3; d_call: TRBD2; v_call: TRBV4-2; cdr3_aa: CASSPDDLAGVRNTQYF; cdr3_nt: TGTGCCAGCAGCCCGGACGACCTAGCGGGAGTTCGGAATACGCAGTATTTT
clone_size: .; j_call: TRBJ2-5; d_call: .; v_call: TRBV10-3; cdr3_aa: CAIRDSLGETQYF; cdr3_nt: TGTGCCATCAGGGACAGCCTGGGAGAGACCCAGTACTTC
clone_size: .; j_call: TRBJ2-5; d_call: .; v_call: TRBV5-1; cdr3_aa: CASSSGVGTLETQYF; cdr3_nt: TGCGCCAGCAGTTCGGGGGTCGGGACTCTGGAGACCCAGTACTTC
clone_size: .; j_call: TRBJ2-7; d_call: .; v_call: TRBV11-1; cdr3_aa: CASSYGTSEQYF; cdr3_nt: TGTGCCAGCAGCTACGGGACATCCGAGCAGTACTTC